One and the same sample provided the 29 T cell receptor beta chains below, sequenced in a study of blood T cell repertoires in COVID-19. Repertoires were generated with immunoSEQ multiplex PCR, while TCRdb's copy carries only in-frame clones and drops some. The profile shows tens of thousands of clones, roughly 80% of them singletons. The sample taken for sequencing was peripheral blood. These receptors all come from a woman aged 55 to 70 with acute or convalescent COVID-19.

The rearrangement links TRBV5-6 to TRBJ1-2; D is undetermined. The germline gives CDR1 SGHDT, CDR2 YYEEEE. Trimming took 0 bases from V and 2 from J, leaving 11 bases between them. The CDR3 length is 15 residues. In DNA, the CDR3 is TGTGCCAGCAGCTTGGGTGCGGGTTTAAACTATGGCTACACCTTC. It specifies CASSLGAGLNYGYTF.

The chain recombines TRBV6-5 with TRBJ1-2; a possible D gene is TRBD1 (5 bases). CDR3 length: 15 residues. In germline, CDR1 is MNHEY, CDR2 SVGAGI. Trimming left V 0 bases short and J 3 bases short, with 11 bases between. CDR3 DNA: TGTGCCAGCAGTTACTCGCGGGGGGGGGACTATGGCTACACCTTC. Amino acids: CASSYSRGGDYGYTF.

The chain links TRBV6-5 to TRBJ2-7, with 9 bases fitting TRBD1. The CDR3 covers 15 residues. J lost 4 bases, V lost 7 bases, and 11 bases had no gene match. Looked up from germline, CDR1 is MNHEY and CDR2 is SVGAGI. This CDR3 is CASTLLIGQGYEQYF. CDR3 DNA: TGTGCCAGCACTTTGCTTATAGGACAGGGGTACGAGCAGTACTTC.

The chain combines TRBV9 with TRBJ2-3, with 8 bases identical to TRBD2. Germline CDR1 and CDR2: SGDLS and YYNGEE. V lost 2 bases to trimming and J lost 6 bases; unmatched junction nucleotides: 5. The CDR3 totals 14 residues. The DNA for the CDR3 is TGTGCCAGCAGCGTCGCGGGGGGACGTGATACGCAGTATTTT. It translates to CASSVAGGRDTQYF.

The chain links TRBV5-6 to TRBJ1-1, with no clear D. This CDR3 has 11 residues. V was shortened by 2 bases and J by 7 bases, with 6 bases between the two germline ends. The V gene's germline CDR1 is SGHDT and CDR2 YYEEEE. The CDR3 DNA reads TGTGCCAGCAGCTTTTCCAGTGAAGCTTTCTTT. Amino acid sequence: CASSFSSEAFF.

V usage is TRBV13 and J usage is TRBJ2-3; 9 bases line up with TRBD2. The V and J ends lost 0 bases and 1 base, in that order; junction bases with no gene match: 5. From germline, CDR1 is PRHDT and CDR2 FYEKMQ (reference sequence). The CDR3 spans 17 residues. DNA of the CDR3: TGTGCCAGCAGCTTAGGATCCCTAGCGGGACGCACAGATACGCAGTATTTT. Its protein is CASSLGSLAGRTDTQYF.

The V gene is TRBV6-5, the J gene TRBJ1-6; the match to TRBD1 covers 7 bases. The germline gives CDR1 MNHEY, CDR2 SVGAGI. Germline trimming cut 4 bases from V and 7 bases from J; bases unmatched to any gene: 4. The CDR3 totals 14 residues. The CDR3 DNA reads as TGTGCCAGCAGTTTGCTAGGGGGCAATTCACCCCTCCACTTT. It encodes CASSLLGGNSPLHF.

The V and J genes are TRBV7-2 and TRBJ2-7; D ambiguous. The CDR3 loop spans 13 amino acids. The germline V and J ends were trimmed by 2 bases and 2 bases, with 7 bases remaining between them. Germline values: CDR1 SGHTA, CDR2 FQGNSA. CDR3 loop: CASSLPHAYEQYF. The CDR3 bases are TGTGCCAGCAGCTTACCACACGCCTACGAGCAGTACTTC.

This clone was seen more than once but under ten times. The genes are TRBV3-1 (or the pseudogene TRBV3-2) and TRBJ1-2; D ambiguous. V gave up 2 bases and J gave up 0 bases, with 7 bases separating them. The CDR3 runs 14 residues. Germline CDR1 LGHDT, CDR2 YNNKEL (reference sequence). CDR3 bases: TGTGCCAGCAGCCAACCTAACTCTAACTATGGCTACACCTTC. As protein: CASSQPNSNYGYTF.

The chain carries TRBV6-6 and TRBJ1-5, with TRBD1 as a possible D gene (5 bases). Germline loops: CDR1 MNHNY, CDR2 SVGAGI (reference sequence). The CDR3 loop spans 14 amino acids. The ends were cut back, 2 bases at V and 4 bases at J, with 9 bases in the middle. The DNA of the CDR3 is TGTGCCAGCAGTTACGCCGCAGGGAATCAGCCCCAGCATTTT. Protein product: CASSYAAGNQPQHF.

The gene calls are TRBV5-6 and TRBJ1-2; D remains ambiguous. Trimming stripped 4 bases from V and 4 bases from J, with 17 bases between. This CDR3 has 15 amino acids. Per the germline V gene, CDR1 is SGHDT and CDR2 is YYEEEE. The CDR3, as DNA: TGTGCCAGCAGCCCGCCCCGTGGGCAGACCTATGGCTACACCTTC. Translation: CASSPPRGQTYGYTF.

This clone was counted between two and nine times. The chain joins TRBV5-1 to TRBJ2-7; tentatively, D is TRBD1 (6 bases). With 5 bases removed from V and 7 bases from J, the gap between germline ends came to 19 bases. Germline V gene data show CDR1 as SGHRS and CDR2 as YFSETQ. This CDR3 has 14 residues. The CDR3 region has the DNA TGCGCCAGCAGAAGTTCAGGGGTGACGGCAGAGCAGTACTTC. As protein: CASRSSGVTAEQYF.

The chain employs TRBV5-4 and TRBJ2-1; D unresolved. CDR1 is SGHNT and CDR2 is YYREEE in the germline V gene (reference sequence). This CDR3 has 16 amino acids. V was clipped by 2 bases and J by 0 bases, with 12 bases between them. CDR3: CASSFLPENSYNEQFF. In DNA, the CDR3 is TGTGCCAGCAGCTTTCTGCCCGAGAACTCCTACAATGAGCAGTTCTTC.

This clone has a handful of counts. This chain links TRBV6-4 with TRBJ2-1; perhaps TRBD2 as D (6 bases). V gave up 3 bases and J gave up 16 bases, with 22 bases separating them. The CDR3 consists of 14 residues. Germline V gives CDR1 MRHNA, CDR2 SNTAGT. The CDR3 coding sequence is TGTGCCAGCAGTGAAGAGGAGGGCTTTAACAGGAAATTCTTC. Translation: CASSEEEGFNRKFF.

This sequence joins TRBV5-1 and TRBJ2-3, with 7 positions matching TRBD2. Trimming cost V 5 bases and J 0 bases; bases outside gene matches: 9. Per the germline V gene, CDR1 is SGHRS and CDR2 is YFSETQ. This CDR3 region has 16 residues. Written as DNA, the CDR3 is TGCGCCAGCAGAGGCATGGGAGCGGGGAGCACAGATACGCAGTATTTT. This encodes CASRGMGAGSTDTQYF.

This rearrangement joins TRBV7-8 to TRBJ1-1, with D perhaps TRBD1 (6 bases). Germline CDR1 and CDR2: SGHVS and FQNEAQ. The CDR3 loop spans 14 amino acids. The V end was cut by 1 base, the J end by 0 bases, with 6 bases between. The CDR3 bases are TGTGCCAGCAGCTTAGACAGGGTGAACACTGAAGCTTTCTTT. It is translated as CASSLDRVNTEAFF.

This clone has just a few counts. This sample includes further DNA sequences coding for the same CDR3. The chain uses TRBV3-1 (or the pseudogene TRBV3-2) and TRBJ2-1; weak D call: TRBD2 (6 bases). The germline V gene has CDR1 LGHDT and CDR2 YNNKEL (reference sequence). V was clipped by 1 base and J by 5 bases, with 12 bases between them. CDR3 length: 15 amino acids. The CDR3 is CASSQVVGGDNEQFF. CDR3 nucleotides: TGTGCCAGCAGCCAAGTAGTCGGCGGGGACAATGAGCAGTTCTTC.

The chain employs TRBV2 and TRBJ2-7; 11 bases line up with TRBD2. CDR3 length: 17 residues. CDR1 and CDR2 (germline): SNHLY, FYNNEI. Germline trimming cut 5 bases from V and 7 bases from J; bases unmatched to any gene: 16. CDR3 region: CASSYPTSGGSIWEQYF. CDR3 in DNA: TGTGCCAGCAGTTACCCTACTAGCGGGGGCTCAATTTGGGAGCAGTACTTC.

This clone was counted a single time. The chain joins TRBV20-1 to TRBJ1-5, with D tentatively TRBD1 (5 bases). This CDR3 is built from 13 residues. The V gene's germline CDR1 is DFQATT and CDR2 SNEGSKA (reference sequence). Deletions cut 6 bases from V and 5 bases from J, with 14 bases between. The CDR3: CSASPRGDQPQHF. The CDR3 DNA reads TGCAGTGCCAGTCCCCGGGGGGATCAGCCCCAGCATTTT.

The rearrangement links TRBV4-2 to TRBJ2-7; D may be TRBD1 (6 bases). Trimming took 0 bases from V and 2 from J, leaving 8 bases between them. This CDR3 comprises 14 residues. From germline, CDR1 is LGHNA and CDR2 YNFKEQ. CDR3 sequence reads: CASSQDRGAYEQYF. CDR3 in DNA: TGTGCCAGCAGCCAAGACAGGGGCGCCTACGAGCAGTACTTC.

This chain uses TRBV5-1 with TRBJ1-1; 10 bases align to TRBD1. The ends lost 0 bases at V and 1 base at J; junction bases unmatched: 6. This CDR3 has 17 residues. Germline V gene lookup returns CDR1 SGHRS and CDR2 YFSETQ. The CDR3 DNA reads TGCGCCAGCAGCTTGGGACAGGGGGCATGGTCGAACACTGAAGCTTTCTTT. Translating it yields CASSLGQGAWSNTEAFF.

Details on this clone: This sample includes further DNA sequences coding for the same CDR3. The V gene is TRBV5-1, the J gene TRBJ2-3; the D gene is possibly TRBD2 (5 bases). CDR1 and CDR2 from the germline V gene are SGHRS and YFSETQ. The V and J ends lost 0 bases and 8 bases respectively, with 13 bases between them. The CDR3 is made up of 14 amino acids. This CDR3 reads CASSLDAGGGTQYF. Written as DNA, the CDR3 is TGCGCCAGCAGCTTGGACGCGGGCGGTGGTACGCAGTATTTT.

CDR3 region: CASRGDIGNTIYF. The CDR3 DNA is TGTGCCAGCAGGGGGGACATTGGAAACACCATATATTTT. V usage is TRBV2 and J usage is TRBJ1-3, with a possible D match to TRBD1 (6 bases). Germline V gives CDR1 SNHLY, CDR2 FYNNEI. Trimming left V 6 bases short and J 3 bases short, with 9 bases between. The CDR3 runs to 13 residues.

This clone was seen a handful of times. The chain has TRBV9 and TRBJ1-2; D gene uncertain. CDR3 length: 14 residues. The V gene's germline CDR1 is SGDLS and CDR2 YYNGEE. The V and J ends lost 0 bases and 8 bases respectively, with 14 bases between them. The CDR3 DNA reads TGTGCCAGCAGCGTAGGTGGCGGCCGTCTGGGCTACACCTTC. Encoded protein: CASSVGGGRLGYTF.

This chain links TRBV7-6 with TRBJ1-5; 9 bases fit TRBD1. V dropped 1 base and J dropped 0; count of bases not matched to a gene: 4. Germline CDR1 is SGHVS and CDR2 is FNYEAQ. The length of the CDR3 is 17 residues. CDR3 protein: CASSLGGQGRSNQPQHF. CDR3 DNA sequence: TGTGCCAGCAGCTTAGGGGGACAGGGACGTAGCAATCAGCCCCAGCATTTT.

The chain carries TRBV18 and TRBJ2-3, with D perhaps TRBD2 (5 bases). This CDR3 has 14 amino acids. V lost 0 bases, J lost 4 bases, and 8 bases lay in between. CDR1 is KGHSH, CDR2 LQKENI, per germline. The CDR3 region has the DNA TGTGCCAGCTCACCACCGTCTAGCCCAGATACGCAGTATTTT. It is translated as CASSPPSSPDTQYF.

The rearrangement links TRBV21-1 to TRBJ1-5; the table's D call, TRBD1, has no DNA check behind it. TRBV21-1 is assigned pseudogene status. The length of the CDR3 is 15 residues. The CDR3 protein is CASRAQGRSNQPQHF. The CDR3 region has the DNA TGTGCCAGCAGAGCCCAGGGGCGCAGCAATCAGCCCCAGCATTTT.

CDR3 sequence: CASSDLGGTGSGIQYF. CDR3 DNA sequence: TGTGCCAGCAGTGACCTAGGGGGCACGGGCAGCGGCATTCAGTACTTC. This chain joins TRBV6-1 and TRBJ2-4; 7 bases match TRBD1. The V and J ends lost 3 bases and 9 bases, in that order; junction bases with no gene match: 14. This CDR3 region has 16 residues. CDR1 and CDR2 from the germline V gene are MNHNS and SASEGT.

This clone was recorded only once. V usage is TRBV27 and J usage is TRBJ2-7; maybe TRBD2 (7 bases). Germline CDR1 and CDR2: MNHEY and SMNVEV (reference sequence). CDR3 length equals 14 residues. Trimming took 6 bases from V and 5 from J, leaving 17 bases between them. In DNA, the CDR3 is TGTGCCAGCAGCAACAGGGAGGGTAGCCACGAGCAGTACTTC. Protein sequence: CASSNREGSHEQYF.